The 27 T cell receptor beta chains listed next were all sequenced from one sample in a study of read filtering for tumor transcriptome and immune sequencing. Molecular barcoded adaptors covering alpha/delta and beta/gamma chains were used on roughly 400 ng RNA. TCRdb reanalysed the reads using MiXCR and keeps one entry per CDR3 protein. Of about 130,000 distinct CDR3 sequences listed, 10% to 15% are singletons. Input material: a population of CD138-negative cells sorted from bone marrow. These receptors were collected from a donor at least 40 years old with multiple myeloma.

This clonotype was counted ten times or more. A read error may produce the germline difference seen at one junction end. V usage is TRBV12-3 or TRBV12-4 and J usage is TRBJ2-1; D is uncertain. The length of the CDR3 is 11 residues. CDR3 in DNA: TGTGCCAGCAGTTCCTTCAATGAGCAGTTCTTC. This encodes CASSSFNEQFF.

Worth noting for this clonotype: This clone may be a read error of a much larger clone one base away. The rearrangement links TRBV28 to TRBJ2-2; D gene ambiguous. Trimming removed 6 bases at V and 1 base at J, with 12 bases between. The CDR3 runs 15 residues. The germline V gene encodes CDR1 MDHEN and CDR2 SYDVKM. The CDR3 coding sequence is TGTGCCAGCAGCAAGTCGACGGTGAACACCGGGGAGCTGTTTTTT. Amino acid sequence: CASSKSTVNTGELFF.

In the case of this clonotype: Compared with germline, one end of the junction differs, possibly owing to a read error. This chain joins TRBV28 and TRBJ2-7; TRBD2 matches 13 bases. The CDR3 has 15 residues. From germline, CDR1 is MDHEN and CDR2 SYDVKM. Here the CDR3 DNA reads TGTGCCGGCAGCGGGGGACTAGCGGGACGCTACGAGCAGCACTTC. Residues: CAGSGGLAGRYEQHF. Together with reference TRBV28 and TRBJ2-7, the CDR3 gives the full variable domain: DVKVTQSSRYLVKRTGEKVFLECVQDMDHENMFWYRQDPGLGLRLIYFSYDVKMKEKGDIPEGYSVSREKKERFSLILESASTNQTSMYLCAGSGGLAGRYEQHFGPGTRLTVT.

As regards this clonotype: The missing conserved phenylalanine or tryptophan at the end of this CDR3 makes a read error likely. V usage is TRBV5-1 and J usage is TRBJ2-3; D gene ambiguous. The CDR3 extends over 16 amino acids. The V gene's germline CDR1 is SGHRS and CDR2 YFSETQ. Trimming stripped 0 bases from V and 3 bases from J, with 14 bases between. CDR3 sequence: CASSLVLGPETDTQYL. The CDR3 DNA sequence: TGCGCCAGCAGCTTGGTCCTGGGCCCCGAGACAGATACGCAGTATCTT.

This clonotype was recorded many times. The chain joins TRBV3-2 to TRBJ2-7; the table's D call, TRBD2, has no DNA check behind it. TRBV3-2 is deemed a pseudogene. The length of the CDR3 is 15 residues. CDR3 region: CASSQDLAGNYEQYF. CDR3 sequence (DNA): TGTGCCAGCAGCCAAGACCTAGCGGGGAATTACGAGCAGTACTTC.

This clonotype came up many times. The chain employs TRBV5-1 and TRBJ2-7; tentative D call: TRBD2 (6 bases). The CDR3 is 15 residues long. Germline loops: CDR1 SGHRS, CDR2 YFSETQ. Trimming stripped 7 bases from V and 0 bases from J, with 17 bases between. Here the CDR3 DNA reads TGCGCCAGCCGAAAGCGGGCGGGGAGCTCCTACGAGCAGTACTTC. Translation: CASRKRAGSSYEQYF.

The V call is TRBV7-2, the J call TRBJ2-5; D remains ambiguous. The V end lost 2 bases, the J end lost 5 bases, and 9 bases lay between the germline ends. This CDR3 has 13 amino acids. Germline CDR1 and CDR2: SGHTA and FQGNSA. CDR3 nucleotide sequence: TGTGCCAGCAGCTTAAGGCCTCAGGAGACCCAGTACTTC. Translating gives CASSLRPQETQYF.

This clonotype was counted only a few times. The CDR3 DNA is TGCAGTGCTAGAGTCTCTGGGTTGGACACCATATATTTT. Protein product: CSARVSGLDTIYF. This chain connects TRBV20-1 to TRBJ1-3, with unresolved D. This CDR3 has 13 amino acids. Trimming removed 1 base from V and 8 bases from J, with 12 bases in between. Germline V gives CDR1 DFQATT, CDR2 SNEGSKA (reference sequence).

This clonotype was counted between two and nine times. This chain joins TRBV19 and TRBJ2-1; TRBD2 aligns across 16 bases. The CDR3 loop spans 18 amino acids. The germline gives CDR1 LNHDA, CDR2 SQIVND (reference sequence). V was clipped by 6 bases and J by 2 bases; unmatched bases: 7. The CDR3 region is CASSPGTSGGAPYNEQFF. The CDR3 DNA sequence: TGTGCCAGTAGCCCCGGGACTAGCGGGGGGGCCCCCTACAATGAGCAGTTCTTC.

Concerning this clonotype: Given a much more abundant clone one base away, this may be a read error. J is TRBJ1-2 and V is TRBV20-1; no reliable D call. CDR3 length equals 13 residues. V lost 6 bases to trimming and J lost 5 bases, with 16 bases between them. From germline, CDR1 is DFQATT and CDR2 SNEGSKA (reference sequence). The CDR3 sequence is CSAPFQSGYGYTF. The CDR3 DNA is TGCAGTGCACCTTTTCAGAGCGGATATGGCTACACCTTC.

This clonotype came up many times. This chain uses TRBV27 with TRBJ2-1; TRBD1 matches at 8 bases. Trimming removed 6 bases from V and 2 bases from J; junction bases left unmatched: 12. The CDR3 sequence is 17 residues long. Germline V gene sequence: CDR1 MNHEY, CDR2 SMNVEV (reference sequence). CDR3 nucleotide sequence: TGTGCCAGCAGGTCTGTTCAGGGGGCAGAAGCCTACAATGAGCAGTTCTTC. Translated, it gives CASRSVQGAEAYNEQFF.

Many counts were recorded for this clonotype. V and J are TRBV5-4 and TRBJ2-7, with 8 bases lining up with TRBD2. From germline, CDR1 is SGHNT and CDR2 YYREEE (reference sequence). The CDR3 is made up of 15 amino acids. Trimming removed 2 bases from V and 6 bases from J; junction bases left unmatched: 10. CDR3 region: CASSFPSGRGTEQYF. CDR3 sequence (DNA): TGTGCCAGCAGCTTCCCGAGCGGGAGAGGAACCGAGCAGTACTTC.

This clonotype was counted many times. The genes are TRBV7-9 and TRBJ2-1, with 7 bases aligning to TRBD2. Germline values: CDR1 SEHNR, CDR2 FQNEAQ (reference sequence). J was trimmed by 0 bases and V by 9 bases; bases with no gene match: 5. This CDR3 has 14 amino acids. The CDR3 bases are TGTGCCAGGGGTGGCGGGAGCTCCTACAATGAGCAGTTCTTC. Its translation is CARGGGSSYNEQFF.

This clonotype was detected many times. The chain is built from TRBV28 and TRBJ1-1; D ambiguous. The germline V and J ends were trimmed by 7 bases and 0 bases, with 3 bases remaining between them. The CDR3 loop spans 11 amino acids. The germline V gene has CDR1 MDHEN and CDR2 SYDVKM. DNA of the CDR3: TGTGCCAGCACAGTGAACACTGAAGCTTTCTTT. This encodes CASTVNTEAFF.

This clonotype was seen ten or more times. The chain has TRBV20-1 and TRBJ2-7, with D perhaps matching TRBD2 (7 bases). The length of the CDR3 is 13 residues. The V end was cut by 4 bases, the J end by 5 bases, with 15 bases between. Per the germline V gene, CDR1 is DFQATT and CDR2 is SNEGSKA (reference sequence). The CDR3: CSANKQGTNEQYF. In DNA, the CDR3 is TGCAGTGCTAACAAGCAGGGGACTAACGAGCAGTACTTC.

This clonotype was observed at least ten times. The chain links TRBV24-1 to TRBJ2-3; TRBD2 agrees at 7 bases. Germline CDR1 is KGHDR and CDR2 is SFDVKD. The CDR3 covers 15 residues. The V gene end was trimmed by 7 bases and the J gene end by 2 bases; junction bases not matched to a gene: 8. This chain's CDR3 is CATRASGTFTDTQYF. The CDR3 DNA reads as TGTGCCACCAGGGCGAGCGGGACTTTCACAGATACGCAGTATTTT.

This clonotype has a count of ten or more. The chain uses TRBV12-3 or TRBV12-4 and TRBJ1-2; TRBD1 is a possible D gene (6 bases). The ends were cut back, 3 bases at V and 4 bases at J, with 9 bases in the middle. This CDR3 has 13 residues. The CDR3 DNA is TGTGCCAGCAGTTTGGACAGCTCCTATGGCTACACCTTC. It translates to CASSLDSSYGYTF.

Concerning this clonotype itself: This may arise from a read error, as a much more abundant clone is one base away. The chain couples TRBV20-1 to TRBJ2-7; perhaps TRBD1 as D (5 bases). Germline CDR1 is DFQATT and CDR2 is SNEGSKA (reference sequence). The CDR3 has 18 residues. The DNA for the CDR3 is TGCAGTGCTAGAGATTGGGCAAAACCAGTTGACAGCTCCTACGGGCAGTACTTC. Its protein product is CSARDWAKPVDSSYGQYF.

This clonotype was observed at least ten times. The V and J genes are TRBV4-2 and TRBJ2-2, with 8 nucleotides matching TRBD2. The CDR3 is 20 residues long. CDR1 and CDR2 from the germline V gene are LGHNA and YNFKEQ. J was trimmed by 4 bases and V by 4 bases; bases with no gene match: 20. CDR3 in amino acids: CASSLQPNSGNPSGTGELFF. Here the CDR3 DNA reads TGTGCCAGCAGCCTCCAGCCGAATAGCGGGAATCCCTCTGGCACCGGGGAGCTGTTTTTT.

Remarks on this clonotype: This sequence may be a read error, since a much larger clone differs from it by one base. The chain couples TRBV5-4 to TRBJ2-5; possibly TRBD1 or TRBD2 for D (6 bases each). Per germline, CDR1 SGHNT and CDR2 YYREEE (reference sequence). The CDR3 totals 14 residues. Here the CDR3 reads CVSSPGDYQETQYF. The DNA of the CDR3 is TGTGTCAGCAGCCCAGGGGACTACCAAGAGACCCAGTACTTC.

This clonotype was seen many times. The J gene is TRBJ1-1, the V gene TRBV20-1; D call uncertain. Between the trimmed V and J ends, which lost 6 bases and 1 base, there was a span of 12 bases. CDR3 size: 13 residues. The V gene's germline CDR1 is DFQATT and CDR2 SNEGSKA (reference sequence). This CDR3 is CSAPAQRNTEAFF. As DNA, the CDR3 is TGCAGTGCCCCCGCCCAGAGGAACACTGAAGCTTTCTTT.

This clonotype was seen once. The rearrangement uses TRBV19 and TRBJ2-2; the D gene is possibly TRBD2 (5 bases). The CDR3 length is 15 residues. Deletions cut 9 bases from V and 3 bases from J, with 17 bases between. Germline V gene lookup returns CDR1 LNHDA and CDR2 SQIVND (reference sequence). The CDR3 DNA sequence: TGTGCCAGCTTAGAAGCGGCCGCGGACACCGGGGAGCTGTTTTTT. It specifies CASLEAAADTGELFF.

This clonotype was picked up many times. V gene TRBV6-5 combines with J gene TRBJ1-6; D is unresolved. Germline lookup yields CDR1 MNHEY and CDR2 SVGAGI. The CDR3 covers 14 residues. V was pared by 10 bases and J by 8 bases, with 18 bases between. The CDR3 nucleotides are TGTGCCACCTCGAGGATGCCGCGAGATTCACCCCTCCACTTT. Translation: CATSRMPRDSPLHF.

This clonotype was recorded many times. DNA of the CDR3: TGTGCCATCAGCAGCGGGCTAGTTGAGCAGTTCTTC. Translating gives CAISSGLVEQFF. This chain links TRBV10-3 with TRBJ2-1, with D possibly matching TRBD2 (6 bases). Trimming stripped 6 bases from V and 9 bases from J, with 12 bases between. Germline CDR1 is ENHRY and CDR2 is SYGVKD. There are 12 residues in the CDR3.

This clonotype was counted ten times or more. The chain joins TRBV6-5 to TRBJ2-3; D gene uncertain. This CDR3 has 15 amino acids. Germline lookup yields CDR1 MNHEY and CDR2 SVGAGI. V was cut by 5 bases and J by 2 bases, with 14 bases left in between. The CDR3 region is CASSESPRHTDTQYF. CDR3 in DNA: TGTGCCAGCAGTGAATCGCCCCGGCACACAGATACGCAGTATTTT.

This clonotype showed up many times. The chain couples TRBV6-2 or TRBV6-3 to TRBJ2-5; 8 nucleotides match TRBD2. CDR1 MNHEY and CDR2 SVGEGT come from the germline V gene. J gave up 2 bases and V 4 bases, and 6 bases lay outside the gene matches. CDR3 length: 15 amino acids. The chain's CDR3 is CASSSRGLVQETQYF. In nucleotides, the CDR3 is TGTGCCAGCAGTTCACGGGGACTAGTTCAAGAGACCCAGTACTTC.

This clonotype has a count of ten or more. V is TRBV29-1 and J is TRBJ2-1; 9 nucleotides agree with TRBD2. V lost 4 bases to trimming and J lost 7 bases; unmatched junction nucleotides: 8. CDR3 length equals 14 residues. Germline V CDR1 and CDR2: SQVTM, ANQGSEA. The CDR3 sequence is CSVVRVAGVNEQFF. CDR3 coding DNA: TGCAGCGTTGTGAGGGTAGCGGGAGTGAATGAGCAGTTCTTC.